This is a list of T cell receptor beta chains from one sample in a study of shared clonotypes between healthy human individuals. TCRdb keeps only in-frame clones here, not all; method: immunoSEQ multiplex PCR. The sample comprises hundreds of thousands of clones, about 95% of which are singletons, and roughly 0.06% rests with the top ten. Sequencing was done on a sample of naive CD4+ T cells sorted from blood. These receptors originate from a woman in her 30s in good health. Each CDR3 is given with its conserved first and last residue. The order of the fields is CDR3 protein, CDR3 DNA, J gene, V gene, D gene, clone size. A D gene is named only where the DNA matches it firmly. Expanded clones are given a class, and other clones once, few, many or no size at all.

CAWGRGVDTQYF | TGTGCCTGGGGAAGAGGGGTGGATACGCAGTATTTT | TRBJ2-3 | TRBV30 | NA | NA
CASSVTGTVHYNSPLHF | TGTGCCAGTAGTGTAACCGGGACAGTGCACTATAATTCACCCCTCCACTTT | TRBJ1-6 | TRBV19 | TRBD1 | NA
CASSGTGYEQYF | TGCGCCAGCAGCGGGACAGGTTACGAGCAGTACTTC | TRBJ2-7 | TRBV5-1 | TRBD1 | NA
CAWMGAGTYEQYF | TGTGCCTGGATGGGAGCGGGTACCTACGAGCAGTACTTC | TRBJ2-7 | TRBV30 | NA | once
CASSQDPGLREQFF | TGCGCCAGCAGCCAAGATCCCGGGTTGAGGGAGCAGTTCTTC | TRBJ2-1 | TRBV4-1 | NA | NA
CASSVGTSGSTDTQYF | TGTGCCAGCAGCGTAGGGACTAGCGGGAGCACAGATACGCAGTATTTT | TRBJ2-3 | TRBV9 | TRBD2 | NA
CATSRDRGGPDTQYF | TGTGCCACCAGCAGGGACAGGGGTGGCCCAGATACGCAGTATTTT | TRBJ2-3 | TRBV15 | TRBD1 | NA
CASSSSGQGSYEQYF | TGTGCCAGCAGTTCCTCCGGACAGGGGTCCTACGAGCAGTACTTC | TRBJ2-7 | TRBV28 | TRBD1 | once
CSVPQFGEESTDTQYF | TGCAGCGTTCCTCAGTTCGGGGAGGAAAGCACAGATACGCAGTATTTT | TRBJ2-3 | TRBV29-1 | NA | NA
CASSPTSGDYNEQFF | TGTGCCAGCAGCCCGACTAGCGGGGACTACAATGAGCAGTTCTTC | TRBJ2-1 | TRBV7-2 | TRBD2 | NA
CASSLKGLALYEQYF | TGTGCCAGCAGCTTGAAAGGACTAGCGCTTTACGAGCAGTACTTC | TRBJ2-7 | TRBV4-2 | TRBD2 | NA